This T cell receptor beta chain was profiled in a study of blood T cell repertoires in COVID-19. Study context: Samples came from the United States, Italy and Spain, spanning acute and convalescent COVID-19.

Germline CDR1 reads SGHTA; CDR2 reads FQGTGA. The CDR3 is 15 amino acids. V lost 4 bases and J lost 0; bases outside the gene matches: 3. Profiled with immunoSEQ multiplex PCR; TCRdb holds only in-frame clones, not every one. The sample yields more than 45,000 clones, 90% to 95% seen once. The sequence was obtained from a woman of 80 years or more with acute or convalescent COVID-19. J is TRBJ2-7 and V is TRBV7-3; 10 bases map to TRBD2. Sequenced material: peripheral blood. This chain's CDR3 is CASSSWTSGSYEQYF. The CDR3 coding sequence is TGTGCCAGCAGCTCATGGACTAGCGGCTCCTACGAGCAGTACTTC. The full variable domain, with the rest looked up from reference TRBV7-3 and TRBJ2-7, is GAGVSQTPSNKVTEKGKYVELRCDPISGHTALYWYRQSLGQGPEFLIYFQGTGAADDSGLPNDRFFAVRPEGSVSTLKIQRTERGDSAVYLCASSSWTSGSYEQYFGPGTRLTVT.